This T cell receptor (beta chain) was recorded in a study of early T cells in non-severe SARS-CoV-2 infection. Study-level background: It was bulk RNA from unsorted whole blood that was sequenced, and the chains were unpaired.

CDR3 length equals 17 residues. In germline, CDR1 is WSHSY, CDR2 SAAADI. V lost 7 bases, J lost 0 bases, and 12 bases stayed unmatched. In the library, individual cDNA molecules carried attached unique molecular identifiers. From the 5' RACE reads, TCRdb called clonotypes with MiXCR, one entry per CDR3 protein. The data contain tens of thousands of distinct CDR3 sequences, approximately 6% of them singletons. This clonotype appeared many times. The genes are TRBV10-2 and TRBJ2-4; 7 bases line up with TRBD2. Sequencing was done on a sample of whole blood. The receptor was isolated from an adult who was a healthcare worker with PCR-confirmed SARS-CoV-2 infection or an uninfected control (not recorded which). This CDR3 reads CASIQRRDYLAKNIQYF. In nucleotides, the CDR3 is TGCGCCAGCATTCAAAGGAGGGACTATCTAGCCAAAAACATTCAGTACTTC.